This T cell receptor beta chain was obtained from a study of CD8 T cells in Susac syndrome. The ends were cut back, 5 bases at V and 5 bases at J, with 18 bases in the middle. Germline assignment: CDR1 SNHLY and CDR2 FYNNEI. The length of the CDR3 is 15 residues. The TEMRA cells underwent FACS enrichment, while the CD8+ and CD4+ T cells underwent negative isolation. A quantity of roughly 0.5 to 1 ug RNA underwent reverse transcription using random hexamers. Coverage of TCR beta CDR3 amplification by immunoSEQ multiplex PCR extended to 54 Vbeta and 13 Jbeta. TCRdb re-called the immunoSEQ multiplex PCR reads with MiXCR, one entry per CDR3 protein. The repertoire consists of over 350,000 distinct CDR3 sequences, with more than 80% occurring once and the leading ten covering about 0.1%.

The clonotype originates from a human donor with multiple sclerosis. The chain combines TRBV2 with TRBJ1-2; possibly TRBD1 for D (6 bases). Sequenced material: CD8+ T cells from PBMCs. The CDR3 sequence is CASSPSNLQGYGYTF. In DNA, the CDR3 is TGTGCCAGCAGTCCCTCAAACCTCCAGGGGTATGGCTACACCTTC.